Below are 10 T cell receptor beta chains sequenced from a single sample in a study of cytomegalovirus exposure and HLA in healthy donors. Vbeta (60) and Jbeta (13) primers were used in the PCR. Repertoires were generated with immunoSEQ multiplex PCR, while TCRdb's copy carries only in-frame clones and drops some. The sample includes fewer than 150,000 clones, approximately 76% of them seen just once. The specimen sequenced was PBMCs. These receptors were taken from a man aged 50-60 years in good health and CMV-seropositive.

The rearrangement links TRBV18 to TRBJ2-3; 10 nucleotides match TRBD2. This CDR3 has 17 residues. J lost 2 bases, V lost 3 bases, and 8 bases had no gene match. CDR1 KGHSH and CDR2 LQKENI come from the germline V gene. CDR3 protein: CASSPRLAGPLTDTQYF. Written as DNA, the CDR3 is TGTGCCAGCTCACCCCGACTAGCGGGCCCCCTCACAGATACGCAGTATTTT.

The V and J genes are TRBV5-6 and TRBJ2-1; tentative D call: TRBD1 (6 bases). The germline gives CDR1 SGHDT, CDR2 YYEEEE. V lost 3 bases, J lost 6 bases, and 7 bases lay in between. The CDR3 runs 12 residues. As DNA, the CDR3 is TGTGCCAGCAGCTGGGACACCAATGAGCAGTTCTTC. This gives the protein CASSWDTNEQFF.

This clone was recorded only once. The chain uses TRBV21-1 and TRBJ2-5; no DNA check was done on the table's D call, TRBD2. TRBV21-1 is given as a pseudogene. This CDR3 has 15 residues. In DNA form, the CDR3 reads TGTGCCAGCAGCAAAGGTTCACTAGCGGGAGAGACCCAGTACTTC. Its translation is CASSKGSLAGETQYF.

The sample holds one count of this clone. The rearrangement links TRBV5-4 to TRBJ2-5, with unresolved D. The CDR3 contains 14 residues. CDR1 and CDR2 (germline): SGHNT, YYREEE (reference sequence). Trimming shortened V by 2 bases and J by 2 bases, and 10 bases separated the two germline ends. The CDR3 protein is CASSFESTQETQYF. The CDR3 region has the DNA TGTGCCAGCAGCTTCGAGAGTACGCAAGAGACCCAGTACTTC.

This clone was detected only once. The CDR3 is CASSQTGGLYGYTF. The CDR3, as DNA: TGTGCCAGCAGCCAGACAGGGGGCCTCTATGGCTACACCTTC. The V call is TRBV11-2, the J call TRBJ1-2; 10 nucleotides align to TRBD1. The V gene's germline CDR1 is SGHAT and CDR2 FQNNGV. V lost 5 bases to trimming and J lost 4 bases; unmatched junction nucleotides: 4. This CDR3 region has 14 residues.

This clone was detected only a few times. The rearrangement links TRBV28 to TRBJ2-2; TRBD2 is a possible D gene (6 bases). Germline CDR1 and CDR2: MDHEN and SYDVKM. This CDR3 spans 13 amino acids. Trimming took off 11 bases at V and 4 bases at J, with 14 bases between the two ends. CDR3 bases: TGTGCCGGTGGCCTAGCGAGCACCGGGGAGCTGTTTTTT. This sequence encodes CAGGLASTGELFF. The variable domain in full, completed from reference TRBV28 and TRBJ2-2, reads DVKVTQSSRYLVKRTGEKVFLECVQDMDHENMFWYRQDPGLGLRLIYFSYDVKMKEKGDIPEGYSVSREKKERFSLILESASTNQTSMYLCAGGLASTGELFFGEGSRLTVL.

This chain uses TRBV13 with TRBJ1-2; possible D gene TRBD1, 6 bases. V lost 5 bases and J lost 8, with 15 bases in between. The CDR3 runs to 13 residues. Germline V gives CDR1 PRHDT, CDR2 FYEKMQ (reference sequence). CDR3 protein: CASSPEGDRGYTF. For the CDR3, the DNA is TGTGCCAGCAGCCCTGAGGGGGATCGGGGCTACACCTTC. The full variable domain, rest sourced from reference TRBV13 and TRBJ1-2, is AAGVIQSPRHLIKEKRETATLKCYPIPRHDTVYWYQQGPGQDPQFLISFYEKMQSDKGSIPDRFSAQQFSDYHSELNMSSLELGDSALYFCASSPEGDRGYTFGSGTRLTVV.

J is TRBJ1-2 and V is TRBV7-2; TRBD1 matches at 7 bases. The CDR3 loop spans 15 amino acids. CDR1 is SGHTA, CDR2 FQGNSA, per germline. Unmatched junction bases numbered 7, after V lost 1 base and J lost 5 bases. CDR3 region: CASSLGDSQIYGYTF. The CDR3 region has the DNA TGTGCCAGCAGCTTAGGGGACAGCCAAATTTATGGCTACACCTTC.

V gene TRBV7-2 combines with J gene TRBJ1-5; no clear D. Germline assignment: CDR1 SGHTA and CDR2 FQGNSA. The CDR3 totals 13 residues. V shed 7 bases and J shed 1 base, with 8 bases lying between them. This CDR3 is CASTPGSNQPQHF. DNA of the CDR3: TGTGCCAGCACCCCTGGCAGCAATCAGCCCCAGCATTTT. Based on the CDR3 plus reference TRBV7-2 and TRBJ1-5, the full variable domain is GAGVSQSPSNKVTEKGKDVELRCDPISGHTALYWYRQSLGQGLEFLIYFQGNSAPDKSGLPSDRFSAERTGGSVSTLTIQRTQQEDSAVYLCASTPGSNQPQHFGDGTRLSIL.

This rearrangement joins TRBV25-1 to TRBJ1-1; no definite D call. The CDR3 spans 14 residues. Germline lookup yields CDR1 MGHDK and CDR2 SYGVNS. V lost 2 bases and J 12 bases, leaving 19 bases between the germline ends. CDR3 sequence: CASSEEGRQLSSFF. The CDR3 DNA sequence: TGTGCCAGCAGTGAAGAGGGCCGACAACTTAGTTCTTTCTTT.